These 14 T cell receptor beta chains came from one sample sequenced in a study of siplizumab effects on memory and regulatory T cells. The assay was immunoSEQ multiplex PCR, and TCRdb's table has in-frame clones only and misses some. The sample has roughly 50,000 clones; roughly 87% are singletons. The sample consisted of naive CD8+ T cells sorted from blood. The receptors here all came from a human donor in good health.

This clone was picked up a small number of times. The CDR3 DNA follows: TGCGCCAGCAGCGCGGACAGGGTAAGCAATCAGCCCCAGCATTTT. Translated: CASSADRVSNQPQHF. This sequence joins TRBV4-1 and TRBJ1-5, with 8 nucleotides matching TRBD1. The CDR3 is 15 amino acids. V was pared by 5 bases and J by 1 base, with 4 bases of the junction left unmatched. Germline V gene sequence: CDR1 MGHRA, CDR2 YSYEKL.

The CDR3 reads CASRKEVSPQYF. The CDR3 DNA sequence: TGTGCCAGCAGAAAAGAGGTTTCGCCCCAGTACTTC. The gene calls are TRBV28 and TRBJ2-5; D gene uncertain. Trimming removed 6 bases from V and 9 bases from J, with 14 bases in between. The CDR3 has 12 amino acids. The germline V gene has CDR1 MDHEN and CDR2 SYDVKM.

This clone was seen once. J is TRBJ2-1 and V is TRBV7-8, with a tentative D call TRBD2 (9 bases). V shed 6 bases and J shed 12 bases, with 24 bases lying between them. CDR1 is SGHVS, CDR2 FQNEAQ, per germline. The CDR3 has 15 residues. Written as DNA, the CDR3 is TGTGCCAGCAGTCAGGGGGCCAGCGGGAGGAGTGTGCAGTTCTTC. Its translation: CASSQGASGRSVQFF.

The chain couples TRBV6-5 to TRBJ1-1, with 7 bases fitting TRBD1. J was trimmed by 3 bases and V by 0 bases; bases with no gene match: 7. This CDR3 spans 16 amino acids. Per germline, CDR1 MNHEY and CDR2 SVGAGI. The CDR3 here is CASSYSGGISYTEAFF. The CDR3 DNA reads as TGTGCCAGCAGTTACTCAGGGGGCATTTCGTACACTGAAGCTTTCTTT.

The chain has TRBV6-1 and TRBJ2-7; D remains unclear. The V end was cut by 1 base, the J end by 0 bases, with 16 bases between. Germline V CDR1 and CDR2: MNHNS, SASEGT. CDR3 length: 17 residues. The CDR3 reads CASSEDPVGRGSYEQYF. CDR3 bases: TGTGCCAGCAGTGAAGACCCGGTAGGACGTGGCTCCTACGAGCAGTACTTC.

V and J are TRBV7-3 and TRBJ2-7, with TRBD2 matching over 15 bases. The CDR3 has 16 residues. Germline-derived CDR1 and CDR2 are SGHTA and FQGTGA. The ends lost 3 bases at V and 6 bases at J; junction bases unmatched: 6. CDR3 sequence reads: CASSFGLAGGPVEQYF. The CDR3 DNA is TGTGCCAGCAGCTTTGGACTAGCGGGAGGGCCTGTCGAGCAGTACTTC. Full variable domain (remainder filled in from reference TRBV7-3 and TRBJ2-7): GAGVSQTPSNKVTEKGKYVELRCDPISGHTALYWYRQSLGQGPEFLIYFQGTGAADDSGLPNDRFFAVRPEGSVSTLKIQRTERGDSAVYLCASSFGLAGGPVEQYFGPGTRLTVT.

The chain uses TRBV2 and TRBJ2-1, with D hard to call. Germline V gene lookup returns CDR1 SNHLY and CDR2 FYNNEI. This CDR3 contains 11 residues. V lost 7 bases and J lost 4, with 5 bases in between. DNA of the CDR3: TGTGCCAGCATAATGTACAATGAGCAGTTCTTC. Translating gives CASIMYNEQFF.

This clone was picked up a small number of times. The chain employs TRBV7-9 and TRBJ2-5; possibly TRBD2 for D (7 bases). V lost 2 bases to trimming and J lost 5 bases, with 12 bases between them. This CDR3 region has 14 residues. The germline CDR1 and CDR2 sequences are SEHNR and FQNEAQ (reference sequence). The CDR3 protein is CASSLLRGAETQYF. The CDR3 DNA sequence: TGTGCCAGCAGCTTATTACGGGGGGCTGAGACCCAGTACTTC.

The gene calls are TRBV11-2 and TRBJ1-1; 7 bases are shared with TRBD1. CDR3 length: 15 amino acids. CDR1 and CDR2 (germline): SGHAT, FQNNGV. The J segment lost 3 bases and the V segment lost 5 bases, leaving 9 bases of the junction unmatched. The CDR3 DNA sequence: TGTGCCAGCAGCGAACAACAGGGGTCCTACACTGAAGCTTTCTTT. Amino acids: CASSEQQGSYTEAFF.

In DNA, the CDR3 is TGTGCCAGCAGTGAAGCGCGGGGACAGAATAGCAATCAGCCCCAGCATTTT. Residues: CASSEARGQNSNQPQHF. The chain employs TRBV6-1 and TRBJ1-5; 7 bases map to TRBD1. Germline values: CDR1 MNHNS, CDR2 SASEGT. The CDR3 loop spans 17 amino acids. With V trimmed by 0 bases and J by 0 bases, 5 bases remained unmatched.

V usage is TRBV6-6 and J usage is TRBJ2-3; D may be TRBD2 (6 bases). This CDR3 has 15 amino acids. Germline V gene data show CDR1 as MNHNY and CDR2 as SVGAGI (reference sequence). V lost 8 bases and J 9 bases, leaving 24 bases between the germline ends. As DNA, the CDR3 is TGTGCCAGCGGCAAAAGCGGGTCGACAAGTGAGACGCAGTATTTT. It is translated as CASGKSGSTSETQYF.

The V call is TRBV29-1, the J call TRBJ1-3; 7 bases are shared with TRBD1. The CDR3 covers 16 residues. The trim removed 4 bases at V and 2 bases at J, leaving 11 bases unmatched. The germline V gene has CDR1 SQVTM and CDR2 ANQGSEA. CDR3 sequence (DNA): TGCAGCGTTGCTGGGACAGATCAATTTCCTGGAAACACCATATATTTT. This encodes CSVAGTDQFPGNTIYF.

The rearrangement uses TRBV18 and TRBJ2-7; the D is unclear. The germline gives CDR1 KGHSH, CDR2 LQKENI. The CDR3 covers 11 residues. V lost 5 bases and J lost 4, with 6 bases in between. The CDR3 nucleotides read TGTGCCAGCTCAGAGAGTTACGAGCAGTACTTC. Protein: CASSESYEQYF.

The CDR3, as DNA: TGTGCCAGTAGTTGGGGGAACGCGAACACCGGGGAGCTGTTTTTT. Its translation: CASSWGNANTGELFF. J is TRBJ2-2 and V is TRBV19; the D call may be TRBD1 or TRBD2 (5 bases each). The CDR3 spans 15 residues. Germline V gives CDR1 LNHDA, CDR2 SQIVND (reference sequence). V was clipped by 5 bases and J by 0 bases, with 10 bases between them. The full variable domain, its missing parts supplied by reference TRBV19 and TRBJ2-2, is DGGITQSPKYLFRKEGQNVTLSCEQNLNHDAMYWYRQDPGQGLRLIYYSQIVNDFQKGDIAEGYSVSREKKESFPLTVTSAQKNPTAFYLCASSWGNANTGELFFGEGSRLTVL.